Listed below are T cell receptor beta chains from one sample, sequenced in a study of blood T cell repertoires in COVID-19. Profiling relied on immunoSEQ multiplex PCR, and the TCRdb table lists in-frame clones only, not all of them. The table records 490,000 or so clones, 88% of them present only once. The sequencing input was PBMCs or T cells enriched from blood (not recorded which). Every receptor here comes from a woman aged 35 to 49 who had recovered from COVID-19. The CDR3 runs from the conserved cysteine through the conserved F or W. D genes are given only for firm matches. Expanded clones are given a class, and other clones once, few, many or no size at all.

>NA|TRBJ2-7|TRBV29-1|TRBD2
TGCAGCGTTGGCGGGAGGGCCTACGAGCAGTACTTC
CSVGGRAYEQYF
>NA|TRBJ1-1|TRBV5-4|NA
TGTGCCAGCAGCTTGAGGGGCGGGGGGGCGCATCGGATGAACACTGAAGCTTTCTTT
CASSLRGGGAHRMNTEAFF
>NA|TRBJ2-7|TRBV7-2|TRBD1
TGTGCCAGCAGCTCAACAGGGGCCGAGCAGTACTTC
CASSSTGAEQYF
>NA|TRBJ1-2|TRBV21-1|NA
TGTGCCAGCAGCAAATATGGGGGGACAGGGAGGCTTAACTATGGCTACACCTTC
CASSKYGGTGRLNYGYTF
>NA|TRBJ1-3|TRBV24-1|NA
TGTGCCACCCCGCCTCTGGACAGACTCCAAAAATCTGGAAACACCATATATTTT
CATPPLDRLQKSGNTIYF
>once|TRBJ2-7|TRBV10-2|NA
TGCGCCAGCAGTGACTGGCAGTACGAGCAGTACTTC
CASSDWQYEQYF
>once|TRBJ1-2|TRBV20-1|TRBD1
TGCAGTGCAAGGACAGGGCGCGGCTACACCTTC
CSARTGRGYTF
>NA|TRBJ2-5|TRBV7-9|TRBD2
TGTGCCAGCAGCTTCTCGGGACTAGTTAACGGGGAGACCCAGTACTTC
CASSFSGLVNGETQYF
>NA|TRBJ1-2|TRBV9|TRBD1
TGTGCCAGCAGCAAACAGGGGAAGGGTGAAGGCTACACCTTC
CASSKQGKGEGYTF
>NA|TRBJ1-2|TRBV5-6|NA
TGTGCCAGCAGCTTCGCCGATCGCTACAGGGTTGGCTACACCTTC
CASSFADRYRVGYTF
>NA|TRBJ2-1|TRBV11-2|NA
TGTGCCAGCAGCCCCCAGATCCGGGGCTACAATGAGCAGTTCTTC
CASSPQIRGYNEQFF
>NA|TRBJ2-2|TRBV19|TRBD1
TGTGCCAGTAGTACCAGGGGGCATTTAGGGGAGCTGTTTTTT
CASSTRGHLGELFF
>NA|TRBJ1-1|TRBV29-1|TRBD1
TGCAGCGTTGGCGACAGGGCCCTTACCCAGAACACTGAAGCTTTCTTT
CSVGDRALTQNTEAFF
>once|TRBJ2-3|TRBV5-8|NA
TGTGCCAGCAGCCTAAATACCCGCACGGATACGCAGTATTTT
CASSLNTRTDTQYF
>NA|TRBJ2-1|TRBV7-6|TRBD2
TGTGCCAGCAGCTGGATTAGCGGGAGGGTCTCCTACAATGAGCAGTTCTTC
CASSWISGRVSYNEQFF
>NA|TRBJ2-7|TRBV27|NA
TGTGCCAGCAGTTTATACAGGAGCTCCTACGAGCAGTACTTC
CASSLYRSSYEQYF
>NA|TRBJ2-2|TRBV6-2/TRBV6-3|TRBD2
TGTGCCAGCAGTTACTTGGGCGGGAGGACCGGGGAGCTGTTTTTT
CASSYLGGRTGELFF
>NA|TRBJ2-3|TRBV19|NA
TGTGCCAGTAAGGAGCACCGCACAGATACGCAGTATTTT
CASKEHRTDTQYF
>NA|TRBJ1-5|TRBV30|NA
TGTGCCTGGAGTATAAAAGGAGGCAATCAGCCCCAGCATTTT
CAWSIKGGNQPQHF
>once|TRBJ1-1|TRBV4-3|TRBD1
TGCGCCAGCAGCCAAGAGTACAGGGGGCCTGAAGCTTTCTTT
CASSQEYRGPEAFF
>NA|TRBJ1-1|TRBV14|NA
TGTGCCAGCAGCCGACCAGGGACTATGAACACTGAAGCTTTCTTT
CASSRPGTMNTEAFF
>NA|TRBJ1-2|TRBV10-1|NA
TGCGCCAGCAGTGAGTACAGGAGCCTGGGCTACACCTTC
CASSEYRSLGYTF
>NA|TRBJ1-4|TRBV9|TRBD1
TGTGCCAGCAGCGTAACAGGGGGTGCTAATGAAAAACTGTTTTTT
CASSVTGGANEKLFF
>NA|TRBJ2-3|TRBV4-3|TRBD2
TGCGCCAGCAGCCGGGGACTAGCGGAAGCAACTAGCACAGATACGCAGTATTTT
CASSRGLAEATSTDTQYF
>NA|TRBJ1-1|TRBV9|NA
TGTGCCAGCAGCGTACGGGCCGTAGGGGGTACTGAAGCTTTCTTT
CASSVRAVGGTEAFF
>NA|TRBJ2-7|TRBV2|NA
TGTGCCAGCTCTACCCCGTGGGGGGACTACGAGCAGTACTTC
CASSTPWGDYEQYF
>NA|TRBJ2-3|TRBV5-1|TRBD1
TGCGCCAGCAGCTTGGAGGGACAGGGTGACGATACGCAGTATTTT
CASSLEGQGDDTQYF
>NA|TRBJ1-2|TRBV10-3|TRBD1
TGTGCCATCAGTACCGACAGGGTTCAGGGCTACACCTTC
CAISTDRVQGYTF
>NA|TRBJ2-2|TRBV18|NA
TGTGCCAGCTCACCACTTAACCGCCAACTCACCGGGGAGCTGTTTTTT
CASSPLNRQLTGELFF
>NA|TRBJ2-1|TRBV6-5|TRBD2
TGTGCCAGCAGTTACTCGAGGACTAGCGGAAACAATGAGCAGTTCTTC
CASSYSRTSGNNEQFF
>NA|TRBJ2-1|TRBV6-2/TRBV6-3|TRBD2
TGTGCCAGCAGTGACCCTAGCGGGGATGCCTACAATGAGCAGTTCTTC
CASSDPSGDAYNEQFF
>NA|TRBJ1-3|TRBV9|NA
TGTGCCAGCAGCGACGAAGACAGAAAACTCTCTGGAAACACCATATATTTT
CASSDEDRKLSGNTIYF
>NA|TRBJ1-2|TRBV10-3|NA
TGTGCCATCAGTGAGTCGTCAGCTAACTATGGCTACACCTTC
CAISESSANYGYTF
>NA|TRBJ1-2|TRBV7-2|NA
TGTGCCAGCACCTTAGACCGTTCACTCAACTATGGCTACACCTTC
CASTLDRSLNYGYTF
>once|TRBJ1-1|TRBV5-1|TRBD1
TGCGCCAGCAGCCAGACAGGGGGCGCGTTTAACACTGAAGCTTTCTTT
CASSQTGGAFNTEAFF
>NA|TRBJ2-5|TRBV19|NA
TGTGCCAGTAGTATAGTAAGAGAGGGTAGGTCGAGAGAGACCCAGTACTTC
CASSIVREGRSRETQYF
>NA|TRBJ2-7|TRBV5-1|TRBD2
TGCGCCAGCAGCTTAGGGACTAGCGGAGACTACGAGCAGTACTTC
CASSLGTSGDYEQYF
>NA|TRBJ2-7|TRBV5-1|TRBD2
TGCGCCAGCAGCTTGGATTCGGGACTACCTGCCTACGAGCAGTACTTC
CASSLDSGLPAYEQYF